This TCR beta chain was profiled in a study of OX40 agonist ivuxolimab in advanced cancers. About the research overall: Clinicians treated patients with ivuxolimab, an agonistic anti-OX40 (CD134) antibody. A diagnosis of hepatocellular carcinoma, melanoma, renal cell or head and neck cancer was present in dose-escalation patients. Prior anti-PD-1, anti-PD-L1 or anti-CTLA-4 therapy was allowed; more than 30% had some.

Study-wide results and limits: Both blood CD4+ and CD8+ T cells showed clonal growth by week 6 at 0.1 to 3.0 mg/kg.

The assay was immunoSEQ multiplex PCR, and TCRdb's table has in-frame clones only and misses some. The sample yields more than 60,000 clones, about 88% seen once. Per the germline V gene, CDR1 is MNHEY and CDR2 is SVGAGI. The trim removed 4 bases at V and 9 bases at J, leaving 10 bases unmatched. CDR3 length equals 15 residues. About this clone: Its antigen is as yet unknown.

The chain joins TRBV6-5 to TRBJ1-5, with TRBD1 matching 9 bases. The TCR comes from an adult with an advanced solid tumor such as melanoma, head and neck, liver or kidney cancer. The specimen comprised CD4+ or CD8+ T cells sorted from blood, sampled in a trial of the OX40 agonist ivuxolimab. CDR3 bases: TGTGCCAGCAGTTTAGACAGGGGGGACCGCGGGCCCCAGCATTTT. Its protein product is CASSLDRGDRGPQHF.